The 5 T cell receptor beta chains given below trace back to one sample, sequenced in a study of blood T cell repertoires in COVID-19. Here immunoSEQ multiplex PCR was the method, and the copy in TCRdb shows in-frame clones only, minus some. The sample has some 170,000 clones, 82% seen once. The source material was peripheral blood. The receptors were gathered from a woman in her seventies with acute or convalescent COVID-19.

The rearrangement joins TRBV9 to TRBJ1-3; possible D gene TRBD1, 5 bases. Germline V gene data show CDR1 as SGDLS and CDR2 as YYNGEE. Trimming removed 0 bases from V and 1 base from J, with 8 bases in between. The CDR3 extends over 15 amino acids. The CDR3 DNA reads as TGTGCCAGCAGCGTAGGGACACTATCTGGAAACACCATATATTTT. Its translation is CASSVGTLSGNTIYF.

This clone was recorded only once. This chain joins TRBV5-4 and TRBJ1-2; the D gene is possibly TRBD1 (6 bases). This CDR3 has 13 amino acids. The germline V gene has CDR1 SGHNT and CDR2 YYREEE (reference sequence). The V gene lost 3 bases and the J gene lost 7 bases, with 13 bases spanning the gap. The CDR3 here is CASSSTGIGGYTF. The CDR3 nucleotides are TGTGCCAGCAGCTCAACAGGGATCGGTGGCTACACCTTC.

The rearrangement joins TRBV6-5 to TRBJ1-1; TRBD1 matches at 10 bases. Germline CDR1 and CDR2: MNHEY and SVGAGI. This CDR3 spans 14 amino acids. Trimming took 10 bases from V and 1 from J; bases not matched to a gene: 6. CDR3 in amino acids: CATRTGGGNTEAFF. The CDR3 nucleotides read TGTGCCACTCGGACAGGGGGAGGGAACACTGAAGCTTTCTTT.

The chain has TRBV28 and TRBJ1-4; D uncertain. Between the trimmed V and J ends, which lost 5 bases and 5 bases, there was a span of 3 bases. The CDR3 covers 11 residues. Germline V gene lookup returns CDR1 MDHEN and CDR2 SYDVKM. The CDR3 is CASSPNEKLFF. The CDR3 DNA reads TGTGCCAGCAGTCCAAATGAAAAACTGTTTTTT.

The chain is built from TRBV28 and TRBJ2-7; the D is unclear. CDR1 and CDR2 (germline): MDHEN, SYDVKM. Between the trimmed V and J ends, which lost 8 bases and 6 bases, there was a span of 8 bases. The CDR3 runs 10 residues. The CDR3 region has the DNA TGTGCCAGCTCCCACGGCGAGCAGTACTTC. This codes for CASSHGEQYF.